This TCR beta chain was retrieved from a study of shared clonotypes between healthy human individuals (dated by TCRdb to about 2020). Turning to the overall study: A couple of women and a few men aged 18 to 49 years were included in the cohort. For each donor, three plates each were used for CD4 naive and CD4 memory, two plates were used for CD8 naive, and one plate was used for CD8 memory. The study deeply sequenced blood TCR repertoires of five healthy adults to estimate repertoire size and the extent of clonotype sharing between individuals. Libraries were prepared and TCR repertoires were sequenced by different laboratories using diverse techniques, in order to increase sequencing depth and limit assay-specific biases. Between about 0.9 and 8.9 billion PBMCs per donor were obtained by leukapheresis.

Trimming accounts for 0 bases at V and 1 base at J, while the number of junction bases matched to no gene is 3. Reading the germline V gene gives CDR1 SGHRS and CDR2 YFSETQ. The CDR3 holds 15 amino acids from the cysteine to the phenylalanine. Only CDR3 DNA is held: 45 bases, read in frame from base 1. For the CD8 naive samples, CD45RO-negative cells were positively selected for CCR7, yielding a CD45RA+CCR7+ population from which TemRA cells were excluded. The donors were healthy, HIV-negative adults who had no recently reported acute infections or vaccinations. All donors were Caucasian adults living in Nashville, Tennessee, USA. Blood was collected by leukapheresis, and PBMCs were isolated by Ficoll-Histopaque density gradient centrifugation and then cryopreserved in liquid nitrogen vapor phase. Analytical flow cytometry was used to check the purity and quantity of each magnetically sorted T cell population. Each sorted fraction had its genomic DNA isolated and then quantified by UV absorbance on a Nanodrop 2000c.

In its sample, this clone was seen a few times. Its binding antigen is unknown. Base qualities are missing; no much larger clone stands one base away. Broad study findings and their caveats: Larger estimated clonotype richness was generally found for naive subsets than for memory subsets. Clonotypes shared by all four sorted-subset donors showed higher generation probabilities than non-shared clonotypes. Only blood was sampled, and tissue TCR repertoires likely differ from those in blood. Based on pairwise subsampling, the degree of clonotype sharing among donors was expected to be affected by sequencing depth. Even with the large sequencing depth, rarefaction of the sorted-subset datasets indicated that sequencing was incomplete. Across several donors, around 5% of naive CD4, roughly 3.8% of naive CD8, 2.3% of memory CD4, and approximately 0.4% of memory CD8 clonotypes were shared. The small number of donors limited the genetic and exposure-history diversity represented.

TCR CDR3 regions were amplified from genomic DNA by multiplex PCR using the deep immunoSEQ assay. For each cell subset, the extracted genomic DNA was distributed evenly across all wells of several immunoSEQ 96-well plates, and each plate served as one replicate. For sorted subsets, approximately 210 ng of genomic DNA, equivalent to 25,000 to 30,000 T cell genomes, went into each replicate PCR. Purified libraries were quantified with a Qubit 3.0 fluorometer, sized on a Bioanalyzer 2100, and re-quantified with the KAPA Library Quantification kit. Each immunoSEQ 96-well plate was sequenced on its own single-read 150-cycle Illumina NextSeq 550 flow cell. The study's own analysis went as follows. Because only junctional sequences without quality scores were contained in the immunoSEQ output, filtering matching that applied to full-length reads could not be performed. Sequences were annotated with PyIR, a Python wrapper for IgBLAST v1.9, using IMGT germline references to assign V/J genes and CDR3. Any read was removed if the V/J assignment was weak (E-value above 1e-6), the CDR3 was missing, or the read contained stop codons, out-of-frame junctions, or ambiguous translated residues. V3J clonotypes were defined as sequences sharing an identical inferred V gene, J gene, and CDR3 amino acid sequence. The percentage overlap between two repertoires was calculated by dividing the number of shared unique clonotypes by the size of the smaller repertoire. Richness of each repertoire was evaluated using RTK rarefaction, the Chao1 estimator, and Recon v2.1 estimates of unobserved clonotypes. Generation probabilities for all TCRbeta clonotypes obtained by the gDNA method from a handful of donors were computed using OLGA. TCRdb took this table from immuneACCESS and kept in-frame rearrangements with V and J called. Such tables lack part of the clones; where checked against another copy, unresolved V genes explain under half of the gap, and the rest is unexplained. The V and J calls and clone size were taken over from that table, and D and trimming were inferred from the DNA. This sample comprises some 2.1 million clones, approximately 94% of them detected only once. Approximately 1.2% of the sample belongs to the ten largest clones.

Sequences were obtained from naive CD8+ T cells sorted from blood. This sample's cell subset or site label indicates: CD45RA+CCR7+. The receptor comes from a man in his late teens or twenties in good health. This chain joins TRBV5-1 to TRBJ1-2, and TRBD1 aligns with 7 junction nucleotides. CDR3 sequence: CASSLGQGDNYGYTF. The nucleotide sequence reads TGCGCCAGCAGCTTGGGACAGGGTGATAACTATGGCTACACCTTC. The reference TRBV5-1 and TRBJ1-2 proteins fill in what lies around the CDR3, so the full variable domain reads KAGVTQTPRYLIKTRGQQVTLSCSPISGHRSVSWYQQTPGQGLQFLFEYFSETQRNKGNFPGRFSGRQFSNSRSEMNVSTLELGDSALYLCASSLGQGDNYGYTFGSGTRLTVV.